The clone carrying this T cell receptor (beta chain) was seen ten or more times. The antigen is not known. This record belongs to a study of identical twins. It was template switching that added a universal primer site, and there were unique molecular identifiers on the cDNA. MiXCR was run by TCRdb on the 5' RACE reads, yielding one entry per CDR3 protein. The table lists around 250,000 distinct CDR3 sequences, roughly 7% of them singletons. The CDR3 has 16 residues. The trim removed 4 bases at V and 6 bases at J, leaving 11 bases unmatched. The germline CDR1 and CDR2 sequences are LGHDT and YNNKEL (reference sequence). Study-level findings and limits: Invariant populations such as MAIT and iNKT cells could partly muddle zero-insertion analyses. Low generation-probability sequences were in excess among twin-shared out-of-frame alpha sequences.

In addition, the sample was reused for a study of yellow fever vaccine responses in identical twins. In that study: A vaccine T cell response that seemed partly convergent and partly personalized was reported in twins.

Material: memory (CD45RO+) T cells sorted from blood. The TCR was taken from a woman between 18 and 30 years old in good health. V is TRBV3-1 and J is TRBJ2-1; 8 nucleotides match TRBD2. CDR3: CASSPPRAGGSNEQFF. Here the CDR3 DNA reads TGTGCCAGCAGCCCCCCGAGGGCGGGAGGAAGCAATGAGCAGTTCTTC.